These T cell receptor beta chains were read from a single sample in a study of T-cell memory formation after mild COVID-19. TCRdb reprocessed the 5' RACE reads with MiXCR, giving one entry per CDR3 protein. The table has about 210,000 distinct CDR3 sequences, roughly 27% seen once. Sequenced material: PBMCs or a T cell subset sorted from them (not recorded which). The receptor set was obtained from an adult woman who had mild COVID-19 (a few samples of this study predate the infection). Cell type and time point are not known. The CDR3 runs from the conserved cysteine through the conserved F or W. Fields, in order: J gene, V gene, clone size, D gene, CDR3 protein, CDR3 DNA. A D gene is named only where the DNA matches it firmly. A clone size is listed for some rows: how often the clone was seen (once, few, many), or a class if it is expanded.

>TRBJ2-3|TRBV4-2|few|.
CASSQARTDTQYF
TGTGCCAGCAGCCAGGCTAGGACAGATACGCAGTATTTT
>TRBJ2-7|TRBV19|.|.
CASSMRGAYEQYF
TGTGCCAGTAGTATGAGGGGGGCCTACGAGCAGTACTTC
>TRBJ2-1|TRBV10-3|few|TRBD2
CAISEPGAGGGYGEQFF
TGTGCCATCAGTGAGCCAGGGGCGGGAGGGGGCTACGGTGAGCAGTTCTTC
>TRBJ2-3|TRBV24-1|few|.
CATSGGYTDTQYF
TGTGCCACCAGTGGCGGGTACACAGATACGCAGTATTTT
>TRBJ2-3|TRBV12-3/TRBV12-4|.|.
CASTGLMSTDTQYF
TGTGCCAGCACGGGGCTGATGAGCACAGATACGCAGTATTTT
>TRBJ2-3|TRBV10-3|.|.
CAISTGDTQYF
TGTGCCATCAGCACGGGGGATACGCAGTATTTT
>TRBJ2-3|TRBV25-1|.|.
CASSAGDTQYF
TGTGCCAGCAGTGCCGGGGATACGCAGTATTTT
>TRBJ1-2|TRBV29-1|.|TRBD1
CSVGDAGGAVDGYTF
TGCAGCGTTGGGGATGCAGGGGGCGCCGTCGATGGCTACACCTTC
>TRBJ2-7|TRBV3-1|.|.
CASSPMGGGITYEQYF
TGTGCCAGCAGCCCGATGGGGGGGGGCATCACCTACGAGCAGTACTTC
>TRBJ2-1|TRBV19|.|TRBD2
CASSIPLAGSSYNEQFF
TGTGCCAGTAGTATTCCCTTAGCGGGGAGCTCCTACAATGAGCAGTTCTTC
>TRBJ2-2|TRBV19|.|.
CASSTATTYTGELFF
TGTGCCAGTAGTACCGCGACGACGTACACCGGGGAGCTGTTTTTT
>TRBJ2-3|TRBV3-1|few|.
CASSQAILDSTFSTDTQYF
TGTGCCAGCAGCCAAGCAATCTTGGACAGTACCTTTAGCACAGATACGCAGTATTTT
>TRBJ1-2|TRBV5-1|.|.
CASSWDATNYGYTF
TGCGCCAGCAGCTGGGACGCCACGAACTATGGCTACACCTTC
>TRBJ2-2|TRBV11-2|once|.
CASSLGLSGELFF
TGTGCCAGCAGCTTAGGGTTAAGCGGGGAGCTGTTTTTT
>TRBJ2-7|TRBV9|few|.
CASSVGLAGSYEQYF
TGTGCCAGCAGCGTAGGGTTAGCTGGTTCCTACGAGCAGTACTTC
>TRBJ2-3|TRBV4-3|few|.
CASSQDWTDTQYF
TGCGCCAGCAGCCAAGATTGGACAGATACGCAGTATTTT
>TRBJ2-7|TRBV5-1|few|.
CASSLGGASRYEQYF
TGCGCCAGCAGCTTGGGGGGGGCTAGCCGGTACGAGCAGTACTTC
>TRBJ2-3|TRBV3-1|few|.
CASSERKSLVDTQYF
TGTGCCAGCAGCGAACGAAAGTCCTTAGTAGATACGCAGTATTTT
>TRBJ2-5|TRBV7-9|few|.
CASSLPVSEGASQETQYF
TGTGCCAGCAGCTTACCGGTTTCGGAGGGGGCCAGCCAAGAGACCCAGTACTTC
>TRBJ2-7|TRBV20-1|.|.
CSATTRTEQYF
TGCAGTGCAACTACGAGGACGGAGCAGTACTTC
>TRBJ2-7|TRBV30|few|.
CAWSGRALSSYEQYF
TGTGCCTGGAGTGGACGAGCCCTGAGCTCCTACGAGCAGTACTTC
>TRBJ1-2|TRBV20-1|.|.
CSASGQDYGYTF
TGCAGTGCGTCTGGACAAGACTATGGCTACACCTTC
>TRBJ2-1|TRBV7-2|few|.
CASSLDSSRNEQFF
TGTGCCAGCAGCTTAGATTCTAGTAGGAATGAGCAGTTCTTC
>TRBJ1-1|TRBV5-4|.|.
CASSLDSKNTEAFF
TGTGCCAGCAGCTTGGACAGCAAGAACACTGAAGCTTTCTTT
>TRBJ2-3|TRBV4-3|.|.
CASSQERRLGSTDTQYF
TGCGCCAGCAGCCAAGAGAGACGTCTCGGTAGCACAGATACGCAGTATTTT
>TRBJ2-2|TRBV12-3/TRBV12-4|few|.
CASSLAGRPNTGELFF
TGTGCCAGCAGTTTAGCGGGCAGGCCCAACACCGGGGAGCTGTTTTTT
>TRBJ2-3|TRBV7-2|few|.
CASSGGTDLRDTQYF
TGTGCCAGCAGCGGGGGGACGGATCTTCGGGATACGCAGTATTTT
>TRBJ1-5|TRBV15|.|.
CATRMSIGVGNQPQHF
TGTGCCACCAGGATGTCTATAGGGGTTGGTAATCAGCCCCAGCATTTT
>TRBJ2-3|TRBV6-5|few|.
CASSTFGGAVTDTQYF
TGTGCCAGCAGTACTTTTGGGGGGGCGGTCACAGATACGCAGTATTTT
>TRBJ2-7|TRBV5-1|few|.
CASSLGGGQGREQYF
TGCGCCAGCAGCTTGGGCGGAGGTCAGGGACGGGAGCAGTACTTC
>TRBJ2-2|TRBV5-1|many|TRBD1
CASSLDLPGQGAGELFF
TGCGCCAGCAGCTTGGACCTACCGGGACAGGGGGCCGGGGAGCTGTTTTTT
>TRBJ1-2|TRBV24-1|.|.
CATSRTGTYGYTF
TGTGCCACCAGTCGGACGGGAACCTATGGCTACACCTTC
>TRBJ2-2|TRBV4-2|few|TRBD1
CASSQVPRGTGELFF
TGTGCCAGCAGCCAAGTACCCAGGGGGACCGGGGAGCTGTTTTTT
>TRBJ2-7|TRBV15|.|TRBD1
CATSRDGTAYEQYF
TGTGCCACCAGCAGAGATGGGACAGCCTACGAGCAGTACTTC
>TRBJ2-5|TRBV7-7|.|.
CASSLLSEWLASETQYF
TGTGCTAGCAGCTTACTATCCGAGTGGCTAGCCTCTGAGACCCAGTACTTC
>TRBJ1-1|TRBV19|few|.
CASSSGRRNTEAFF
TGTGCCAGTAGTAGTGGACGCCGGAACACTGAAGCTTTCTTT
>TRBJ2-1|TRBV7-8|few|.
CASRLKPGLEPLDEQFF
TGTGCCAGCAGGCTCAAACCGGGACTCGAGCCCCTCGATGAGCAGTTCTTC
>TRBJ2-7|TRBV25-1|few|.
CASSDLGEQYF
TGTGCCAGCAGTGACTTGGGCGAGCAGTACTTC
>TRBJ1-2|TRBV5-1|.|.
CASLPQPSGYGYTF
TGCGCCAGCCTTCCCCAACCATCGGGCTATGGCTACACCTTC
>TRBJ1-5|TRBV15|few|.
CATSSPAGFNQPQHF
TGTGCCACCAGCAGTCCCGCGGGGTTCAATCAGCCCCAGCATTTT
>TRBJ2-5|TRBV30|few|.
CAWSKGAETQYF
TGTGCCTGGAGTAAAGGGGCAGAGACCCAGTACTTC
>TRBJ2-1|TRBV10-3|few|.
CAISVVQGNEQFF
TGTGCCATCAGCGTTGTGCAGGGGAATGAGCAGTTCTTC
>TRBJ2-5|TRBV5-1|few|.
CASSFGSQSGGETQYF
TGCGCCAGCAGCTTCGGTTCCCAATCGGGCGGGGAGACCCAGTACTTC